These T cell receptor beta chains were read from a single sample in a study of molecular identifiers for immune sequencing clone quantification. MiXCR, run by TCRdb on the PCR reads, gives a single entry per CDR3 protein. In the table there are roughly 320,000 distinct CDR3 sequences, about 21% of which are singletons. The source material was naive CD8+ T cells from blood, with Jurkat cell RNA spiked in. These receptors were collected from a human donor in good health. Some libraries in this study had Jurkat cell RNA spiked in. Both conserved end residues are part of each CDR3. A D gene is named only where the DNA matches it firmly. Only part of the rows carry a size: once, few, many, or a class if the clone is expanded.

d_call,v_call,clone_size,j_call,cdr3_nt,cdr3_aa
NA,TRBV4-3,few,TRBJ2-7,TGCGCCAGCAGCCAAGATCAGCCGGGTAACGAGCAGTACTTC,CASSQDQPGNEQYF
NA,TRBV29-1,NA,TRBJ1-1,TGCAGCGTTGTAACTCGACTGAACACTGAAGCTTTCTTT,CSVVTRLNTEAFF
NA,TRBV6-2/TRBV6-3,many,TRBJ2-5,TGTGCCAGCAGACAGTCGGAGACCCAGTACTTC,CASRQSETQYF
NA,TRBV20-1,many,TRBJ1-1,TGCAGTGCTAGAGAGGCCGGGACGACGGAACTTCGGGCTTTCTTT,CSAREAGTTELRAFF
TRBD1,TRBV7-9,few,TRBJ2-7,TGTGCCAGCAGCCCTACGGACAGGGGGCAGTATCTTGGCGAGCAGTACTTC,CASSPTDRGQYLGEQYF
NA,TRBV4-3,many,TRBJ1-6,TGCGCCAGCAGCCAAGGGACCGATGGCGCCCTCCACTTT,CASSQGTDGALHF
TRBD1,TRBV7-6,many,TRBJ2-7,TGTGCCAGCAGCGATGGACAGGGCACCTACGAGCAGTACTTC,CASSDGQGTYEQYF
TRBD2,TRBV29-1,many,TRBJ2-1,TGCAGCGTTGAAAGCGGGAGGACCAATGAGCAGTTCTTC,CSVESGRTNEQFF
TRBD1,TRBV19,many,TRBJ2-7,TGTGCCAGTAGTACCGGACAGGGGGGCGAGCAGTACTTC,CASSTGQGGEQYF
TRBD2,TRBV28,NA,TRBJ2-1,TGTGCCAGCAGTTTTGAGCCGGGACTAGCGGGCCCTCTGCGCATCTCCTACAATGAGCAGTTCTTC,CASSFEPGLAGPLRISYNEQFF
TRBD1,TRBV18,few,TRBJ2-7,TGTGCCAGCTCACTGTCCGACAGGGCGAGAACCTACGAGCAGTACTTC,CASSLSDRARTYEQYF
NA,TRBV4-3,many,TRBJ2-3,TGCGCCAGCAGCCACACGGGAGAGGGCGAAGATACGCAGTATTTT,CASSHTGEGEDTQYF
TRBD2,TRBV4-3,NA,TRBJ2-1,TGCGCCAGCAGCCAAGATGGGACTAGCGGGGGGCAGGGCAATGAGCAGTTCTTC,CASSQDGTSGGQGNEQFF
NA,TRBV4-1,many,TRBJ1-5,TGCGCCAGCAGCCAAGAATTGGGGTACCTGGAAGGCAATCAGCCCCAGCATTTT,CASSQELGYLEGNQPQHF
NA,TRBV28,many,TRBJ1-5,TGTGCCAGCAACCACGTGGTGGACATCGATTATAGCAATCAGCCCCAGCATTTT,CASNHVVDIDYSNQPQHF
TRBD2,TRBV29-1,many,TRBJ2-3,TGCAGCGTTGGTCCTAGCGGGAGTCCCACAGATACGCAGTATTTT,CSVGPSGSPTDTQYF
TRBD1,TRBV27,many,TRBJ1-5,TGTGCCAGCAGCCAAAGGGGGCTGGGTCAGCCCCAGCATTTT,CASSQRGLGQPQHF
TRBD1,TRBV6-5,few,TRBJ2-7,TGTGCCAGCAGTTCCCGGGACAGGGTCCACGAGCAGTACTTC,CASSSRDRVHEQYF
NA,TRBV14,many,TRBJ2-1,TGTGCCAGCAGCCAGGTCCAATACAATGAGCAGTTCTTC,CASSQVQYNEQFF
NA,TRBV30,NA,TRBJ1-3,TGTGCCTGGAGTGTATACAGGGTGGACACCATATATTTT,CAWSVYRVDTIYF
NA,TRBV13,few,TRBJ2-1,TGTGCCAGCAGCACCCGGGACCACCCCGAGGATGAGCAGTTCTTC,CASSTRDHPEDEQFF
NA,TRBV28,many,TRBJ1-4,TGTGCCAGCAAGTCCCTCAAGGTCACAACTAATGAAAAACTGTTTTTT,CASKSLKVTTNEKLFF
NA,TRBV5-1,many,TRBJ2-7,TGCGCCAGCAGCTTGGTTGGAACGGGGTCCGAGCAGTACTTC,CASSLVGTGSEQYF
NA,TRBV27,NA,TRBJ2-7,TGTGCCAGCCGCCCCCTTAGCTCCTACGAGCAGTACTTC,CASRPLSSYEQYF
TRBD2,TRBV6-6,NA,TRBJ2-1,TGTGCCAGCACCCCCCCCCTTACTAGCGACCCGAGAAGAAACAATGAGCAGTTCTTC,CASTPPLTSDPRRNNEQFF
TRBD2,TRBV10-2,NA,TRBJ2-3,TGCGCCAGCGGGACTAGCGGGAGTGTTTTCTTCACAGATACGCAGTATTTT,CASGTSGSVFFTDTQYF
TRBD2,TRBV20-1,many,TRBJ2-7,TGCAGTGCTAGAGTGGCTAGCGGGAGGACCCCGCCCGAGCAGTACTTC,CSARVASGRTPPEQYF
NA,TRBV25-1,NA,TRBJ2-7,TGTGCCAGCAGTGAAAATGAGTATCGGACAAGGGGCGCGGACGAGCAGTACTTC,CASSENEYRTRGADEQYF
TRBD2,TRBV7-9,few,TRBJ2-3,TGTGCCAGCAGGAGTAGCGGGAGTTTGGCAGATACGCAGTATTTT,CASRSSGSLADTQYF
TRBD2,TRBV2,NA,TRBJ2-7,TGTGCCAGCAGCTGCGGGAGTTCCTACGAGCAGTACTTC,CASSCGSSYEQYF
NA,TRBV7-9,once,TRBJ2-7,TGTGCCAGCAGTGAACTGGCCTCCTACGAGCAGTGCTTC,CASSELASYEQCF
TRBD2,TRBV14,NA,TRBJ2-7,TGTGCCAGCAGCCAAGAGGGACTAGCGGGGGGCCCCAACGACGAGCAGTACTTC,CASSQEGLAGGPNDEQYF
NA,TRBV2,few,TRBJ2-1,TGTGCCAGCAGTGCGGTAGGGAAGTACTCCTACAATGAGCAGTTCTTC,CASSAVGKYSYNEQFF
NA,TRBV6-2/TRBV6-3,many,TRBJ2-7,TGTGCCAGCAGTCGGGACTTCTACGAGCAGTACTTC,CASSRDFYEQYF
NA,TRBV6-6,many,TRBJ2-1,TGTGCCAGCAGTTACTCCGGGGGCGCCTACAATGAGCAGTTCTTC,CASSYSGGAYNEQFF
TRBD1,TRBV12-3/TRBV12-4,many,TRBJ1-1,TGTGCCAGCAGTAACGGACAGGGGGCTGGCACTGAAGCTTTCTTT,CASSNGQGAGTEAFF
NA,TRBV20-1,NA,TRBJ2-3,TGCAGTGCTAGAGTGATAACAGGGACAGATACGCAGTATTTT,CSARVITGTDTQYF
NA,TRBV6-6,many,TRBJ1-2,TGTGCCAGCAGTTATTTCGGGCCAACCTATGGCTACACCTTC,CASSYFGPTYGYTF